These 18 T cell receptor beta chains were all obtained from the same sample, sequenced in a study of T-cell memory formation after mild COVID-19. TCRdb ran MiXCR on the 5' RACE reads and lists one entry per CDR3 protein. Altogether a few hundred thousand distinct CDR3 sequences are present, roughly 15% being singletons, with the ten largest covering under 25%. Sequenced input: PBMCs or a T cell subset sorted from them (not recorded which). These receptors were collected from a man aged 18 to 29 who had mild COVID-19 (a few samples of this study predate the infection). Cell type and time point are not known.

CDR3 nucleotide sequence: TGTGCCAGCAGTCCGGAAGGGACTGAAGCTTTCTTT. Its translation: CASSPEGTEAFF. The chain is built from TRBV12-3 or TRBV12-4 and TRBJ1-1; D is uncertain. The V gene lost 5 bases and the J gene lost 5 bases, with 9 bases spanning the gap. This CDR3 is 12 amino acids long.

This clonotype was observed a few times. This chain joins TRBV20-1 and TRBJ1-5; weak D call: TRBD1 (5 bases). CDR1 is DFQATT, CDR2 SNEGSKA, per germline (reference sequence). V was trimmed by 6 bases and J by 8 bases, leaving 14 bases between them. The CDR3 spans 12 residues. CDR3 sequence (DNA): TGCAGTGCCAGGGACGTCGTCGAGCCCCAGCATTTT. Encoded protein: CSARDVVEPQHF.

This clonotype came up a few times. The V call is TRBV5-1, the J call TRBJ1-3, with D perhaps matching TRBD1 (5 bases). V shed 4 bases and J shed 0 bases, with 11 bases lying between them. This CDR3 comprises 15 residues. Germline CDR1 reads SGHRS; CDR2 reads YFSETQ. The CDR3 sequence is CASSQGGHSGNTIYF. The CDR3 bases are TGCGCCAGCAGCCAGGGTGGGCACTCTGGAAACACCATATATTTT.

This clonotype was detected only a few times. CDR3 in amino acids: CATSRTAGANVLTF. CDR3 nucleotides: TGCGCCACCTCCAGGACAGCTGGGGCCAACGTCCTGACTTTC. The V gene is TRBV5-1, the J gene TRBJ2-6, with D perhaps TRBD1 (6 bases). Germline V gene sequence: CDR1 SGHRS, CDR2 YFSETQ. V was shortened by 9 bases and J by 2 bases, with 12 bases between the two germline ends. CDR3 length: 14 residues.

The CDR3 DNA is TGTGCCAGCAGCGCCGGACAGCTGACTGCTGAGGGGCTGTTTTTT. Amino acids: CASSAGQLTAEGLFF. This chain connects TRBV9 to TRBJ1-4; weak D call: TRBD1 (6 bases). CDR1 SGDLS and CDR2 YYNGEE come from the germline V gene. The length of the CDR3 is 15 residues. V gave up 3 bases and J gave up 14 bases, with 23 bases separating them.

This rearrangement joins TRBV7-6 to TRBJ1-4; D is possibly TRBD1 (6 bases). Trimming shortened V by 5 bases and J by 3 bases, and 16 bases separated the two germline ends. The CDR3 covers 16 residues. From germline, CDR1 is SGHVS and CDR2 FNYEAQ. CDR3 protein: CASSPSGEGANEKLFF. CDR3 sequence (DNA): TGTGCCAGCAGCCCCTCCGGGGAGGGGGCTAATGAAAAACTGTTTTTT. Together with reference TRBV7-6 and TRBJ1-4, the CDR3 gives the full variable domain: GAGVSQSPRYKVTKRGQDVALRCDPISGHVSLYWYRQALGQGPEFLTYFNYEAQQDKSGLPNDRFSAERPEGSISTLTIQRTEQRDSAMYRCASSPSGEGANEKLFFGSGTQLSVL.

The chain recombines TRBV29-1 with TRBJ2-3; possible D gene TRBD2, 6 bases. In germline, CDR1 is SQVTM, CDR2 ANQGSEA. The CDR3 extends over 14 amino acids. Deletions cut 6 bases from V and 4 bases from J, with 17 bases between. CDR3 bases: TGCAGCGTCCTACCGGGGGAGAAGGCAGATACGCAGTATTTT. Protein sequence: CSVLPGEKADTQYF.

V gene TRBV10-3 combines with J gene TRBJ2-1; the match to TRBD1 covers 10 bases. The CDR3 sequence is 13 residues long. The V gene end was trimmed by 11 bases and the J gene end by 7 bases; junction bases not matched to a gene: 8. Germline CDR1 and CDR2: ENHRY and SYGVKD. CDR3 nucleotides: TGTGCCGCGAATTGGGGACAGGGGAATGAGCAGTTCTTC. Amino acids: CAANWGQGNEQFF.

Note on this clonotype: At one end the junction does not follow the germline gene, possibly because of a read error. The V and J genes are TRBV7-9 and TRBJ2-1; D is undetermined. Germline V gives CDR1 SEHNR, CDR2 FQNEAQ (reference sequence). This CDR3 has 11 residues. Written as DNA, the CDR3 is TGTGCCAGCGGTCCTTACAATGATCAGTTCTTC. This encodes CASGPYNDQFF.

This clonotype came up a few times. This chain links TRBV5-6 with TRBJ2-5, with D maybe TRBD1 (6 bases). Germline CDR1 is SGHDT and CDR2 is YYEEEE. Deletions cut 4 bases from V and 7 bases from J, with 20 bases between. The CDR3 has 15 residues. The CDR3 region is CASSLTLMTGRTQYF. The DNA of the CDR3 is TGTGCCAGCAGCCTTACACTAATGACAGGTCGGACCCAGTACTTC.

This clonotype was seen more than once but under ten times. The CDR3 protein is CSAREPGRNSPLHF. The CDR3 DNA is TGCAGTGCTAGAGAACCAGGGAGGAATTCACCCCTCCACTTT. The V and J genes are TRBV20-1 and TRBJ1-6, with D tentatively TRBD1 (5 bases). V lost 0 bases, J lost 7 bases, and 10 bases lay in between. The V gene's germline CDR1 is DFQATT and CDR2 SNEGSKA (reference sequence). The CDR3 is 14 amino acids.

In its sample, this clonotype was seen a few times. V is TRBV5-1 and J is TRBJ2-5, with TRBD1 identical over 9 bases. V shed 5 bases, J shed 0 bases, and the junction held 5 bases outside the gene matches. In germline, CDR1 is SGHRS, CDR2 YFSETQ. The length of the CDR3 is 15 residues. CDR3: CASSSGQGYQETQYF. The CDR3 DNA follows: TGCGCCAGCAGTTCCGGACAGGGGTACCAAGAGACCCAGTACTTC.

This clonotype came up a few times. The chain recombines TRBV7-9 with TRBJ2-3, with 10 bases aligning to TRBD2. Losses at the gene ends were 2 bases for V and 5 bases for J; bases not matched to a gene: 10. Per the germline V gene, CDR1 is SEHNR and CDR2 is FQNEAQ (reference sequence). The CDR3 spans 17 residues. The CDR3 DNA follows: TGTGCCAGCAGCTTAACTCTAGCGGGGGCCCTCGGAGATACGCAGTATTTT. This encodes CASSLTLAGALGDTQYF.

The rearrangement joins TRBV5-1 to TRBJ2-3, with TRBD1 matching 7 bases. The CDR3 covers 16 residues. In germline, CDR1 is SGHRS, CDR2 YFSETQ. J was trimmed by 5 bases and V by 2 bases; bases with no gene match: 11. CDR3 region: CASSLATGIKRDTQYF. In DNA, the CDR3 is TGCGCCAGCAGCTTAGCGACAGGGATTAAAAGAGATACGCAGTATTTT.

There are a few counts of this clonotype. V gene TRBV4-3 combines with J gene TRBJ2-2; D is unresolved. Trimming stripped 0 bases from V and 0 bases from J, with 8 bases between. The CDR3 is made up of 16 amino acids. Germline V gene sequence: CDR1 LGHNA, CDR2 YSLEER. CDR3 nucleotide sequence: TGCGCCAGCAGCCAAGACAGGTCTGCGAACACCGGGGAGCTGTTTTTT. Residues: CASSQDRSANTGELFF.

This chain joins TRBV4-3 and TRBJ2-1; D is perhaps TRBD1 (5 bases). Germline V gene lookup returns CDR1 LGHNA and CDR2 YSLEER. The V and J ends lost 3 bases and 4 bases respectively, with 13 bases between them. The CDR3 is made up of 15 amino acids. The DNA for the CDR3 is TGCGCCAGCAGCCAGGTACGACAGACTTACAATGAGCAGTTCTTC. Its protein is CASSQVRQTYNEQFF.

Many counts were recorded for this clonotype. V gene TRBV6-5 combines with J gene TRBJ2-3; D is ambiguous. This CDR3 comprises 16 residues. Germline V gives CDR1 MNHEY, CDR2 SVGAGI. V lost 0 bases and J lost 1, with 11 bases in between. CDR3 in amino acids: CASSYSFPGGTDTQYF. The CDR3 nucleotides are TGTGCCAGCAGTTACTCGTTCCCGGGTGGCACAGATACGCAGTATTTT.

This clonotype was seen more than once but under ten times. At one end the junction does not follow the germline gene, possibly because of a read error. CDR3: CASSLAGGRHYEQYF. The CDR3 region has the DNA TGTGCCAGCAGCCTAGCGGGGGGGCGACACTACGAGCAGTACTTC. The chain joins TRBV7-2 to TRBJ2-7; 12 bases are a match to TRBD2. There are 15 residues in the CDR3. The V gene's germline CDR1 is SGHTA and CDR2 FQGNSA.